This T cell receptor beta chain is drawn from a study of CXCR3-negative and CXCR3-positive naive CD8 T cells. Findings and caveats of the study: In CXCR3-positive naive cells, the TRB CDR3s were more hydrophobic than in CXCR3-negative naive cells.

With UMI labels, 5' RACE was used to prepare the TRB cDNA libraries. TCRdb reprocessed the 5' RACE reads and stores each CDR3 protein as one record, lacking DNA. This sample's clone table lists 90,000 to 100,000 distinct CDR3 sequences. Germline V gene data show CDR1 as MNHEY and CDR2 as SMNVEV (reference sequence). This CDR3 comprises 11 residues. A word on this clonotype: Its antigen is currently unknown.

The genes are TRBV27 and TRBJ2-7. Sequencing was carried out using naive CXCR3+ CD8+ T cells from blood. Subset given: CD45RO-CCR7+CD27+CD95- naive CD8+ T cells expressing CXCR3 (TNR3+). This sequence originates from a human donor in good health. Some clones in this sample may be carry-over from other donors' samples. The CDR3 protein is CASSFLHEQYF.